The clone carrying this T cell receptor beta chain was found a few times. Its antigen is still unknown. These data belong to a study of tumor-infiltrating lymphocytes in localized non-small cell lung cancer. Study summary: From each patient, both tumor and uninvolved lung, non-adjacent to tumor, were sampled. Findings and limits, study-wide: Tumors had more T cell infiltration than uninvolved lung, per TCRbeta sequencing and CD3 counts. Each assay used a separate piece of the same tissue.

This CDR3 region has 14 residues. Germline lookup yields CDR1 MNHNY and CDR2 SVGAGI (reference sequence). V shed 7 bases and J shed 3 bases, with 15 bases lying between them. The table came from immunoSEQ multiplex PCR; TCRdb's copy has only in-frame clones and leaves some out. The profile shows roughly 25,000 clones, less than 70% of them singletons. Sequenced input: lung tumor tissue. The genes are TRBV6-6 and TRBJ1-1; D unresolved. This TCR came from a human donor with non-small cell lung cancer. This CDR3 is CASTYRADYTEAFF. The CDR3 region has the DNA TGTGCCAGCACCTACCGGGCAGATTACACTGAAGCTTTCTTT.